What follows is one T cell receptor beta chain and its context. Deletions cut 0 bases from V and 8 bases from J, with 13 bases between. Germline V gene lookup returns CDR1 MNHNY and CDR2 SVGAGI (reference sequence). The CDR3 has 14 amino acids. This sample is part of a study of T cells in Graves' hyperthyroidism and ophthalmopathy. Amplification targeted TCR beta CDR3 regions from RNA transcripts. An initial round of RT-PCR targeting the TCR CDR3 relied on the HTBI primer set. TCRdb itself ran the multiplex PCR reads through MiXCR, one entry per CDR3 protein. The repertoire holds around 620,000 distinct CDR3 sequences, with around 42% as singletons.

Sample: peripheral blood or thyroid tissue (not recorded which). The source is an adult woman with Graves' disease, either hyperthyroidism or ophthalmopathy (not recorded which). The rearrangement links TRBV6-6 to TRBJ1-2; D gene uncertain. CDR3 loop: CASSYSGSSAGYTF. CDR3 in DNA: TGTGCCAGCAGTTACTCGGGGTCCTCCGCGGGCTACACCTTC.